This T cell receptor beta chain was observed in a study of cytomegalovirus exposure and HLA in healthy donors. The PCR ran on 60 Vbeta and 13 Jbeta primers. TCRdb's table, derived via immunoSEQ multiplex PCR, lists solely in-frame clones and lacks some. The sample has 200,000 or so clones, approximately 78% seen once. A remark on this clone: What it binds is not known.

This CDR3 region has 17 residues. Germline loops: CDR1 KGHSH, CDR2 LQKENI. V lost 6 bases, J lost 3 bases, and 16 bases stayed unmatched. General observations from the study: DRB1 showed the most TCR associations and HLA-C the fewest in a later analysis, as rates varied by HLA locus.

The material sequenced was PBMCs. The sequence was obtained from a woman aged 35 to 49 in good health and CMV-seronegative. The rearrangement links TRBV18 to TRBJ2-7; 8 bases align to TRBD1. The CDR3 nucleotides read TGTGCCAGCTCCCCCACCGTTTCCGGGACAGGAAACTACGAGCAGTACTTC. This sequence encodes CASSPTVSGTGNYEQYF.